This section outlines one T cell receptor (beta chain) sequence together with its context. The sample belongs to a study of blood T cell repertoires in COVID-19. Background on the study: Some COVID-19 samples were acute and others convalescent; all came from the United States, Italy and Spain.

Trimming removed 5 bases from V and 5 bases from J; junction bases left unmatched: 6. CDR3 length equals 15 residues. Germline CDR1 is SEHNR and CDR2 is FQNEAQ (reference sequence). Sequenced by immunoSEQ multiplex PCR; TCRdb stores in-frame clones only, minus some. The sample lists roughly 220,000 clones; about 80% were seen once. Sequenced material: peripheral blood. The receptor comes from a woman aged 55-69 years with acute or convalescent COVID-19. V and J are TRBV7-9 and TRBJ2-3, with 11 positions matching TRBD1. In DNA, the CDR3 is TGTGCCAGCAGCCAGGGACAGGGGGTTGTAGATACGCAGTATTTT. Translating gives CASSQGQGVVDTQYF.